This TCR beta chain comes out of a study of shared clonotypes between healthy human individuals. Points from the study as a whole: Since donors were few, the genetic and exposure-history diversity represented was limited.

Genomic DNA belonging to each subset was distributed in equal measure over several immunoSEQ plates. In the original workflow: As immunoSEQ supplied junction-only sequences (without quality scores), filtering differed. Repertoires were generated with immunoSEQ multiplex PCR, while TCRdb's copy carries only in-frame clones and drops some. The D gene and trimming were derived from the DNA, and the V and J assignments and clone size from that table. This sample has a few million clones; 80% to 95% occur once, and the top ten carry about 0.41%. V dropped 5 bases and J dropped 2; count of bases not matched to a gene: 3. The V gene's germline CDR1 is SQVTM and CDR2 ANQGSEA. The CDR3 is made up of 13 amino acids. As to this clone: Its antigen is as yet unknown.

The sequenced material came from naive CD4+ T cells from PBMCs. The sample's subset: CD45RA+ positively selected. The chain links TRBV29-1 to TRBJ2-7; 10 bases map to TRBD1. This TCR was sampled from a man aged 18 to 30 in good health. Some clones in this sample may be carry-over from other donors' samples. In DNA form, the CDR3 reads TGCAGCGTTTCGGACAGGGGGGCCTACGAGCAGTACTTC. The encoded protein is CSVSDRGAYEQYF.